A single sample gave rise to the 5 T cell receptor beta chains below, sequenced in a study of blood T cell repertoires in COVID-19. Sequencing used immunoSEQ multiplex PCR; TCRdb keeps in-frame clones, though not all of them. The data contain about 330,000 clones, 87% of them singletons. The specimen sequenced was PBMCs or T cells enriched from blood (not recorded which). These receptors were collected from a woman between 25 and 40 years old who had recovered from COVID-19.

The V call is TRBV5-6, the J call TRBJ1-2, with TRBD1 identical over 7 bases. This CDR3 contains 12 residues. J was trimmed by 10 bases and V by 0 bases; bases with no gene match: 3. Germline CDR1 SGHDT, CDR2 YYEEEE. The CDR3 loop is CASSLGDSYYTF. CDR3 DNA: TGTGCCAGCAGCTTGGGGGACAGCTACTACACCTTC. Complete variable domain (other parts from reference TRBV5-6 and TRBJ1-2): DAGVTQSPTHLIKTRGQQVTLRCSPKSGHDTVSWYQQALGQGPQFIFQYYEEEERQRGNFPDRFSGHQFPNYSSELNVNALLLGDSALYLCASSLGDSYYTFGSGTRLTVV.

The rearrangement links TRBV4-2 to TRBJ1-1; D perhaps matches TRBD1 (6 bases). This CDR3 is 16 amino acids long. V was pared by 1 base and J by 4 bases, with 16 bases between. CDR1 LGHNA and CDR2 YNFKEQ come from the germline V gene. The CDR3 protein is CASSQGDPGGGTEAFF. The CDR3 coding sequence is TGTGCCAGCAGCCAAGGGGACCCGGGGGGCGGCACTGAAGCTTTCTTT.

This clone has a handful of counts. V and J are TRBV7-8 and TRBJ1-4; a possible D gene is TRBD1 (5 bases). V lost 5 bases to trimming and J lost 8 bases, with 12 bases between them. Per germline, CDR1 SGHVS and CDR2 FQNEAQ. This CDR3 is built from 13 residues. CDR3 coding DNA: TGTGCCAGCAGCCGTCCGGGGGGGGAAAAACTGTTTTTT. It translates to CASSRPGGEKLFF.

The chain joins TRBV19 to TRBJ2-5; 12 positions match TRBD2. CDR1 and CDR2 (germline): LNHDA, SQIVND (reference sequence). V gave up 1 base and J gave up 4 bases; unmatched junction bases: 7. This CDR3 is built from 17 residues. CDR3 DNA: TGTGCCAGTAGTATAGGGGCTAGCGGGGGGGCAACAGAGACCCAGTACTTC. It yields the protein CASSIGASGGATETQYF.

V and J are TRBV6-5 and TRBJ1-3; D unclear. CDR3 length equals 14 residues. Looked up from germline, CDR1 is MNHEY and CDR2 is SVGAGI. V dropped 5 bases and J dropped 0 bases, with 8 bases sitting between them. In DNA, the CDR3 is TGTGCCAGCAGTAACGACATCTCTGGAAACACCATATATTTT. This codes for CASSNDISGNTIYF.